Presented here are 22 T cell receptor beta chains from one specimen sequenced in a study of CD8 T cells in Susac syndrome. RNA amounts of roughly 0.45 to 1 ug underwent reverse transcription with random hexamers. TCRdb fed the immunoSEQ multiplex PCR reads into MiXCR, producing one record per CDR3 protein. The repertoire holds 100,000 to 150,000 distinct CDR3 sequences, with around 96% as singletons. The sequencing sample was made of CD4+ T cells from PBMCs. Receptors were obtained from a human donor in good health.

V and J are TRBV25-1 and TRBJ2-5; no firm D call. Germline CDR1 and CDR2: MGHDK and SYGVNS. CDR3 length: 12 amino acids. V lost 4 bases to trimming and J lost 1 base, with 4 bases between them. The CDR3 here is CASSGAQETQYF. The CDR3 bases are TGTGCCAGCAGTGGGGCCCAAGAGACCCAGTACTTC. The variable domain in full, with the rest retrieved from reference TRBV25-1 and TRBJ2-5, is EADIYQTPRYLVIGTGKKITLECSQTMGHDKMYWYQQDPGMELHLIHYSYGVNSTEKGDLSSESTVSRIRTEHFPLTLESARPSHTSQYLCASSGAQETQYFGPGTRLLVL.

V and J are TRBV12-3 or TRBV12-4 and TRBJ1-3; D is possibly TRBD1 (5 bases). Trimming removed 5 bases at V and 6 bases at J, with 14 bases between. This CDR3 has 14 amino acids. The CDR3 DNA follows: TGTGCCAGCAGTCTCAGGGTAATTCCAAACACCATATATTTT. This gives the protein CASSLRVIPNTIYF.

This clonotype has just one count. The chain employs TRBV28 and TRBJ1-2, with D unclear. This CDR3 has 13 amino acids. The germline V gene has CDR1 MDHEN and CDR2 SYDVKM. Trimming removed 4 bases from V and 7 bases from J, with 13 bases in between. CDR3 region: CASSSKHGFGYTF. The CDR3 coding sequence is TGTGCCAGCAGTTCCAAACACGGGTTTGGCTACACCTTC.

The chain carries TRBV2 and TRBJ2-5; TRBD2 matches at 7 bases. The V and J ends lost 0 bases and 6 bases, in that order; junction bases with no gene match: 10. There are 16 residues in the CDR3. Germline CDR1 reads SNHLY; CDR2 reads FYNNEI. CDR3 sequence: CASSEAAGTIIQTQYF. CDR3 coding DNA: TGTGCCAGCAGTGAAGCGGCCGGGACTATAATACAGACCCAGTACTTC.

The V and J genes are TRBV3-1 and TRBJ1-2; D possibly corresponds to TRBD1 (5 bases). The CDR3 is 17 residues long. Germline CDR1 is LGHDT and CDR2 is YNNKEL (reference sequence). Trimming took off 1 base at V and 4 bases at J, with 19 bases between the two ends. CDR3 sequence: CASSQAGGTGGVYGYTF. CDR3 nucleotide sequence: TGTGCCAGCAGCCAAGCTGGAGGCACCGGGGGAGTCTATGGCTACACCTTC.

CDR3: CASSPRVWEQFF. Written as DNA, the CDR3 is TGTGCCAGCAGTCCAAGGGTCTGGGAGCAGTTCTTC. V and J are TRBV2 and TRBJ2-1; D gene uncertain. CDR1 is SNHLY, CDR2 FYNNEI, per germline. V lost 5 bases to trimming and J lost 10 bases, with 12 bases between them. This CDR3 is 12 amino acids long.

The chain combines TRBV4-1 with TRBJ2-3; 7 bases fit TRBD2. V lost 0 bases and J lost 0; bases outside the gene matches: 3. The CDR3 totals 16 residues. CDR1 and CDR2 from the germline V gene are MGHRA and YSYEKL. The CDR3 DNA reads TGCGCCAGCAGCCAAGACGGGGGGACCAGCACAGATACGCAGTATTTT. This encodes CASSQDGGTSTDTQYF.

The V gene is TRBV5-1, the J gene TRBJ2-5; D not resolved. Germline assignment: CDR1 SGHRS and CDR2 YFSETQ. V lost 3 bases and J lost 2, with 14 bases in between. The CDR3 extends over 15 amino acids. As DNA, the CDR3 is TGCGCCAGCAGCTCGCGCTCAAACGGGCAAGAGACCCAGTACTTC. Its protein product is CASSSRSNGQETQYF.

The rearrangement links TRBV6-2 or TRBV6-3 to TRBJ2-1; 9 bases are shared with TRBD2. Germline lookup yields CDR1 MNHEY and CDR2 SVGEGT. With 5 bases clipped from V and 7 bases from J, the junction kept 3 bases outside the gene matches. The CDR3 covers 13 residues. Written as DNA, the CDR3 is TGTGCCAGCAGTGCTAGCGGGAAGAATGAGCAGTTCTTC. It is translated as CASSASGKNEQFF.

The rearrangement joins TRBV9 to TRBJ2-5; unclear D gene. Germline V lookup: CDR1 SGDLS, CDR2 YYNGEE. This CDR3 has 13 amino acids. Trimming stripped 3 bases from V and 1 base from J, with 7 bases between. CDR3 nucleotide sequence: TGTGCCAGCAGCGGCCGCGGCCAAGAGACCCAGTACTTC. It codes for CASSGRGQETQYF.

The gene calls are TRBV24-1 and TRBJ2-2; tentative D call: TRBD2 (6 bases). The CDR3 has 16 residues. Germline V gives CDR1 KGHDR, CDR2 SFDVKD. With 3 bases removed from V and 7 bases from J, the gap between germline ends came to 17 bases. Written as DNA, the CDR3 is TGTGCCACCAGTGATCCCGGAGGGGCAGCCTACGGGGAGCTGTTTTTT. Translation gives CATSDPGGAAYGELFF.

The chain carries TRBV2 and TRBJ1-4; D may be TRBD1 (5 bases). This CDR3 is 15 amino acids long. Per the germline V gene, CDR1 is SNHLY and CDR2 is FYNNEI. V dropped 1 base and J dropped 5 bases, with 11 bases sitting between them. In DNA, the CDR3 is TGTGCCAGCAGTGAAGTTGGACAACGGAATGAAAAACTGTTTTTT. Encoded protein: CASSEVGQRNEKLFF.

As for this clonotype: One end of the junction fails to match germline, which may point to a read error. The rearrangement uses TRBV27 and TRBJ1-2; TRBD1 agrees at 8 bases. CDR3 length: 15 amino acids. Looked up from germline, CDR1 is MNHEY and CDR2 is SMNVEV (reference sequence). The CDR3 nucleotides are TGTGCCAGCAGTCCAATCAGGACAGGGAACTCTGGCTACACCTTC. As protein: CASSPIRTGNSGYTF.

This chain links TRBV6-5 with TRBJ2-2; no firm D call. Deletions cut 6 bases from V and 0 bases from J, with 5 bases between. The germline V gene has CDR1 MNHEY and CDR2 SVGAGI. The CDR3 length is 13 residues. CDR3 nucleotides: TGTGCCAGCAGGACACCGAACACCGGGGAGCTGTTTTTT. Translating it yields CASRTPNTGELFF.

Here the CDR3 reads CASSPRPSGELFF. CDR3 bases: TGTGCCAGCAGCCCCCGACCCTCCGGGGAGCTGTTTTTT. The V call is TRBV3-1, the J call TRBJ2-2; D is ambiguous. Trimming took off 4 bases at V and 6 bases at J, with 9 bases between the two ends. The CDR3 sequence is 13 residues long. Germline V gives CDR1 LGHDT, CDR2 YNNKEL (reference sequence).

The genes are TRBV29-1 and TRBJ2-5; 7 bases are a match to TRBD2. The CDR3 extends over 15 amino acids. Germline CDR1 reads SQVTM; CDR2 reads ANQGSEA. V dropped 4 bases and J dropped 1; count of bases not matched to a gene: 9. The CDR3 spells CSVVWASGRQETQYF. CDR3 DNA: TGCAGCGTTGTCTGGGCTAGCGGACGCCAAGAGACCCAGTACTTC.

The chain recombines TRBV5-1 with TRBJ1-1; D gene unclear. V dropped 0 bases and J dropped 3 bases, with 9 bases sitting between them. This CDR3 is built from 14 residues. Germline CDR1 SGHRS, CDR2 YFSETQ. CDR3 loop: CASSLEPGYTEAFF. DNA of the CDR3: TGCGCCAGCAGCTTGGAGCCCGGTTACACTGAAGCTTTCTTT.

The chain employs TRBV6-2 or TRBV6-3 and TRBJ2-1; tentatively, D is TRBD2 (6 bases). The CDR3 loop spans 16 amino acids. The germline V and J ends were trimmed by 6 bases and 2 bases, with 17 bases remaining between them. Per germline, CDR1 MNHEY and CDR2 SVGEGT. CDR3 nucleotides: TGTGCCAGCAGAGACCGAACGGGAGAGGCCTACAATGAGCAGTTCTTC. It is translated as CASRDRTGEAYNEQFF.

The V call is TRBV14, the J call TRBJ2-2; D unclear. The CDR3 length is 13 residues. Trimming pared 1 base from V and 6 bases from J, leaving 6 bases between. The germline V gene encodes CDR1 SGHDN and CDR2 FVKESK. In DNA form, the CDR3 reads TGTGCCAGCAGCCAAGTCCTAGCCGGGGAGCTGTTTTTT. Amino acid sequence: CASSQVLAGELFF. Based on the CDR3 plus reference TRBV14 and TRBJ2-2, the full variable domain is EAGVTQFPSHSVIEKGQTVTLRCDPISGHDNLYWYRRVMGKEIKFLLHFVKESKQDESGMPNNRFLAERTGGTYSTLKVQPAELEDSGVYFCASSQVLAGELFFGEGSRLTVL.

The chain is built from TRBV20-1 and TRBJ2-7, with TRBD2 identical over 9 bases. The V gene's germline CDR1 is DFQATT and CDR2 SNEGSKA (reference sequence). The V segment lost 4 bases and the J segment 3 bases; nucleotides outside the gene matches: 13. The CDR3 runs 16 residues. This CDR3 is CSAMIQAGGSHYEQYF. CDR3 in DNA: TGCAGTGCTATGATCCAAGCGGGAGGTAGCCACTACGAGCAGTACTTC.

The chain links TRBV5-8 to TRBJ2-5; 10 positions agree with TRBD2. The CDR3 has 15 residues. J gave up 3 bases and V 0 bases, and 2 bases lay outside the gene matches. CDR1 and CDR2 from the germline V gene are SGHTS and YDEGEE. The CDR3 reads CASSLAGLAEETQYF. The CDR3 region has the DNA TGTGCCAGCAGCTTGGCCGGACTAGCGGAAGAGACCCAGTACTTC. Full variable domain (outside the CDR3, taken from reference TRBV5-8 and TRBJ2-5): EAGVTQSPTHLIKTRGQQATLRCSPISGHTSVYWYQQALGLGLQFLLWYDEGEERNRGNFPPRFSGRQFPNYSSELNVNALELEDSALYLCASSLAGLAEETQYFGPGTRLLVL.

The genes are TRBV5-1 and TRBJ1-2; D gene unclear. The CDR3 runs to 13 residues. Trimming took 0 bases from V and 0 from J, leaving 3 bases between them. CDR1 is SGHRS, CDR2 YFSETQ, per germline. The CDR3, as DNA: TGCGCCAGCAGCTTGGCAACTAACTATGGCTACACCTTC. It yields the protein CASSLATNYGYTF.